The source of this T cell receptor (beta chain) is a study of blood T cell repertoires in COVID-19. About the study: In each case, the material was cDNA or gDNA derived from T cells, B-cell-depleted T cells, or PBMCs.

Germline lookup yields CDR1 SEHNR and CDR2 FQNEAQ (reference sequence). This CDR3 is built from 14 residues. V was pared by 5 bases and J by 3 bases, with 13 bases between. Sequencing was performed with immunoSEQ multiplex PCR; in TCRdb, only in-frame clones are kept and a portion is missing. This repertoire shows more than 250,000 clones, 80% to 90% found once; its top ten account for 1%. The clonotype was recovered from a man in his fifties or sixties with active or convalescent COVID-19. The gene calls are TRBV7-9 and TRBJ1-2; D remains ambiguous. Specimen: peripheral blood. In DNA form, the CDR3 reads TGTGCCAGCAGCCCACGCGGCCGGGACTATGGCTACACCTTC. Translated: CASSPRGRDYGYTF.